The clone carrying this T cell receptor beta chain was seen many times. In building TCR beta libraries, iRepertoire HTBI primers were used together with Arm-PCR of CDR3 regions. TCRdb analysed the multiplex PCR reads with MiXCR anew, one entry per CDR3 protein. The repertoire consists of some 340,000 distinct CDR3 sequences, with roughly 23% occurring once and the leading ten covering less than 30%. This entry belongs to a study of regulatory T cells in long-lasting Graves disease. As for time point: persistent/refractory GD, antithyroid drugs over 5 years with positive TRAb. Preparation of the TCR library used RNA extracted from PBMCs. This TCR was sampled from a woman between 40 and 55 years old with Graves disease. This material consisted of peripheral blood mononuclear cells (PBMCs), taken when the disease was refractory, from a patient treated with antithyroid drugs.

CDR3 DNA: TGTGCCAGCACCCGCGTCCCGGTTTACAATCAGCCCCAGCATTTT. Residues: CASTRVPVYNQPQHF. The J gene is TRBJ1-5, the V gene TRBV28; D not certain. The CDR3 runs 15 residues. Per germline, CDR1 MDHEN and CDR2 SYDVKM. The germline V and J ends were trimmed by 7 bases and 3 bases, with 16 bases remaining between them.